Given below is one TCR beta chain in context. The length of the CDR3 is 15 residues. V was clipped by 5 bases and J by 2 bases, with 13 bases between them. CDR1 and CDR2 from the germline V gene are KGHSH and LQKENI. These data originate in a study of PD-L1 blockade in urothelial cancer. Measured with immunoSEQ multiplex PCR; TCRdb has only the in-frame clones, and not every one. The repertoire includes around 100,000 clones, approximately 86% of them detected once, and 2% to 2.5% sits in the top ten. The clonotype comes from a man between 45 and 60 years old with urothelial cancer. The starting material was PBMCs, obtained around atezolizumab (anti-PD-L1) treatment. The J gene is TRBJ1-5, the V gene TRBV18; TRBD1 might be the D (6 bases). Here the CDR3 reads CASSERTVGNQPQHF. The CDR3 DNA is TGTGCCAGCTCAGAAAGGACAGTGGGCAATCAGCCCCAGCATTTT.